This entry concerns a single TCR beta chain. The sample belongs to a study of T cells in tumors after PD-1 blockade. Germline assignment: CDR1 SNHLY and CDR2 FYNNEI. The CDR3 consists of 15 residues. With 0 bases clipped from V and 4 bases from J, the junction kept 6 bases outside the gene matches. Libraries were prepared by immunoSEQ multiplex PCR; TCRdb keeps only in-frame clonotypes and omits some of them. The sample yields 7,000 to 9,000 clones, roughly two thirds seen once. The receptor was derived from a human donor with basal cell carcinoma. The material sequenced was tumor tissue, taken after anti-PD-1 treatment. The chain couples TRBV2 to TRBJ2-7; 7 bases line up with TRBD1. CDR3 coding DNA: TGTGCCAGCAGTGAAGCGCGACAGGGCAGGTACGAGCAGTACTTC. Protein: CASSEARQGRYEQYF.